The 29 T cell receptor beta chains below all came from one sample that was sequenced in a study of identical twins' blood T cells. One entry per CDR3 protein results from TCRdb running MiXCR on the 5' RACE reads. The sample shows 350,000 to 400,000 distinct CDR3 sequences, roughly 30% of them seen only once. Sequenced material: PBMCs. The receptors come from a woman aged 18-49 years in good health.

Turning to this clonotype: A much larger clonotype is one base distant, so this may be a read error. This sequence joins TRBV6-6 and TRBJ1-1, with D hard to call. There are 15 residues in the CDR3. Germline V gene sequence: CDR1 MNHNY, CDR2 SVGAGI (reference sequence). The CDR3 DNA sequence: TGTGCCGGCAGTTACTCGAATTCGGGGAAGACTGAAGCTTTCTTT. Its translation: CAGSYSNSGKTEAFF.

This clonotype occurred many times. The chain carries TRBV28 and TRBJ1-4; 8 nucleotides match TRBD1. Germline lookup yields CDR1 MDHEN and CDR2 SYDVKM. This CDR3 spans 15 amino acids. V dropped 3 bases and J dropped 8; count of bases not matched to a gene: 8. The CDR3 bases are TGTGCCAGCAGTTTCCGGACAGGGAGGGAGGAAAAACTGTTTTTT. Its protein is CASSFRTGREEKLFF. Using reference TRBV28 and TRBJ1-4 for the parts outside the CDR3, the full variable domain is DVKVTQSSRYLVKRTGEKVFLECVQDMDHENMFWYRQDPGLGLRLIYFSYDVKMKEKGDIPEGYSVSREKKERFSLILESASTNQTSMYLCASSFRTGREEKLFFGSGTQLSVL.

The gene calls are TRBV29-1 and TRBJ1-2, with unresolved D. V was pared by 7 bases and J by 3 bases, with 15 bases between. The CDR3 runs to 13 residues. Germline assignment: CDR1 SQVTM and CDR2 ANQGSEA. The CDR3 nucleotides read TGCAGCGCTGTGGTGGGGAGGTACTATGGCTACACCTTC. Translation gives CSAVVGRYYGYTF.

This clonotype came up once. In DNA, the CDR3 is TGTGCCAGCAGTTTCGGACAGGGGCCGAACACTGAAGCTTTCTTT. Protein sequence: CASSFGQGPNTEAFF. The chain combines TRBV12-3 or TRBV12-4 with TRBJ1-1; TRBD1 agrees at 9 bases. This CDR3 has 15 residues. Losses at the gene ends were 3 bases for V and 1 base for J; bases not matched to a gene: 3.

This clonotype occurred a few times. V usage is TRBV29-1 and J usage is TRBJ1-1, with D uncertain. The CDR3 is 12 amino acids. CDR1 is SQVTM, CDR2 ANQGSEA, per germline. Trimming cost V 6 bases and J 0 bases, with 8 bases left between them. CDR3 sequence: CSVVTVNTEAFF. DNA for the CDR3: TGCAGCGTCGTGACGGTGAACACTGAAGCTTTCTTT.

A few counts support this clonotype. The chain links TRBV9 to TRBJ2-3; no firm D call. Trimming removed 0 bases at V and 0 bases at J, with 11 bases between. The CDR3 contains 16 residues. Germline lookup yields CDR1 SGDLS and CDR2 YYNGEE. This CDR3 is CASSVERRTSTDTQYF. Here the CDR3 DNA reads TGTGCCAGCAGCGTAGAACGCCGTACTAGCACAGATACGCAGTATTTT.

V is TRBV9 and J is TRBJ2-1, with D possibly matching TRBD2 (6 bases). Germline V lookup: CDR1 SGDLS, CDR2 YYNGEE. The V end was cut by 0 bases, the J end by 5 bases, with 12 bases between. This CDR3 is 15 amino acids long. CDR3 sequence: CASSVDGRMHNEQFF. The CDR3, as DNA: TGTGCCAGCAGCGTAGACGGGAGAATGCACAATGAGCAGTTCTTC.

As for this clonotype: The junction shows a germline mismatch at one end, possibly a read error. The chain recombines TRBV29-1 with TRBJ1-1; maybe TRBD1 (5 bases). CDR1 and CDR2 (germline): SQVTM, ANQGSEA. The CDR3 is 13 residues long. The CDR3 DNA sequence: TGCAGCGTCTCGCAGGGAACTAACACTGAAGCCTTCTTT. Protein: CSVSQGTNTEAFF.

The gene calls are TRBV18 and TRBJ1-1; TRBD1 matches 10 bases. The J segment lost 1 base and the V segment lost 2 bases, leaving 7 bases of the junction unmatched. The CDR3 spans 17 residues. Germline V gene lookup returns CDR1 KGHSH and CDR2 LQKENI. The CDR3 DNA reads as TGTGCCAGCTCACCAAGGGGACAGGGGACCGGGAACACTGAAGCTTTCTTT. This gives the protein CASSPRGQGTGNTEAFF.

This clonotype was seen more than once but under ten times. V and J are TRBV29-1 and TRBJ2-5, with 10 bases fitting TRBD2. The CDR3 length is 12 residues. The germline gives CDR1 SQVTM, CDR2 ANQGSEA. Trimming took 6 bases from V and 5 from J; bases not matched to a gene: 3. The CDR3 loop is CSVLAGAETQYF. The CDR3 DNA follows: TGCAGCGTGCTAGCGGGAGCGGAGACCCAGTACTTC.

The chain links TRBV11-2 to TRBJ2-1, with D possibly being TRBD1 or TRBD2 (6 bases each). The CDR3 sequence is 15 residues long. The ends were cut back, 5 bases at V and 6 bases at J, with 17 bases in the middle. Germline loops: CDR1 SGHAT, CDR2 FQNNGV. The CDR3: CASSGYGGLSNEQFF. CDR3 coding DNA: TGTGCCAGCAGCGGATATGGGGGGCTGAGCAATGAGCAGTTCTTC. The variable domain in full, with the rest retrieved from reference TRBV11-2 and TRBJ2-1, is EAGVAQSPRYKIIEKRQSVAFWCNPISGHATLYWYQQILGQGPKLLIQFQNNGVVDDSQLPKDRFSAERLKGVDSTLKIQPAKLEDSAVYLCASSGYGGLSNEQFFGPGTRLTVL.

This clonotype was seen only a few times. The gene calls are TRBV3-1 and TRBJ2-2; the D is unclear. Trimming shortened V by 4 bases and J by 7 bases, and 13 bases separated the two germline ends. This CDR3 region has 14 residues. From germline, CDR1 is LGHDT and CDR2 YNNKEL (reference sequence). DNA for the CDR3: TGTGCCAGCAGCCTCTCGAGAGGATTCGGGGAGCTGTTTTTT. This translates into CASSLSRGFGELFF.

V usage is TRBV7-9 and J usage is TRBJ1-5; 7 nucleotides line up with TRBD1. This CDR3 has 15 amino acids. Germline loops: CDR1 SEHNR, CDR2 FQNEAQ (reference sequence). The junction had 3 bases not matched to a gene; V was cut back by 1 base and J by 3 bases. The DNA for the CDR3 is TGTGCCAGCAGCTTAGGAGGGGGCAACAATCAGCCCCAGCATTTT. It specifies CASSLGGGNNQPQHF.

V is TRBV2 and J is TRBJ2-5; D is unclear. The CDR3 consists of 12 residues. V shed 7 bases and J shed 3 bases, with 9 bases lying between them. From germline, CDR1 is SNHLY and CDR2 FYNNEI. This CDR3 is CASTEKEETQYF. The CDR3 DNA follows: TGTGCCAGCACCGAAAAAGAAGAGACCCAGTACTTC.

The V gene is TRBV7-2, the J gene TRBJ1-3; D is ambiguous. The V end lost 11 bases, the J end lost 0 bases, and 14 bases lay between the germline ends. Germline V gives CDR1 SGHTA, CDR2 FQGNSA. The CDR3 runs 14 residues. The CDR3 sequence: CAATEGISGNTIYF. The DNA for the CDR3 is TGTGCCGCAACTGAGGGAATCTCTGGAAACACCATATATTTT.

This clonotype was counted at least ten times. In DNA, the CDR3 is TGCAGCGTTGACCCCGGCGGGTACAATGAGCAGTTCTTC. It specifies CSVDPGGYNEQFF. The chain has TRBV29-1 and TRBJ2-1; D perhaps matches TRBD2 (5 bases). The CDR3 length is 13 residues. Trimming took 3 bases from V and 4 from J, leaving 10 bases between them. CDR1 is SQVTM and CDR2 is ANQGSEA in the germline V gene.

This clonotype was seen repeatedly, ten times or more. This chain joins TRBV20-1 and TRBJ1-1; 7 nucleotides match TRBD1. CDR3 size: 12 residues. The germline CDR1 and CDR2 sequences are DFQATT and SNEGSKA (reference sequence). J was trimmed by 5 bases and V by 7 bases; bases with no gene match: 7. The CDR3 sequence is CSGRQGPTEAFF. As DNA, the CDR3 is TGCAGTGGTCGACAGGGACCAACTGAAGCTTTCTTT.

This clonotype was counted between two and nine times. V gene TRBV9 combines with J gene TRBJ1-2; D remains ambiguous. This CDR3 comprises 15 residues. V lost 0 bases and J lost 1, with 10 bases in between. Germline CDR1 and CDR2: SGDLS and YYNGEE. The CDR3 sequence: CASSVGGLLNYGYTF. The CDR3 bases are TGTGCCAGCAGCGTAGGTGGGCTACTTAACTATGGCTACACCTTC.

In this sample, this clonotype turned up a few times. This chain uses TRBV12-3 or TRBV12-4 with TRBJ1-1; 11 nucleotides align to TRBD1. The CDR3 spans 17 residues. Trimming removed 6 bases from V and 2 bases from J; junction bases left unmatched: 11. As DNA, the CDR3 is TGTGCCAGCAGCAGTCCCGGGACAGGGGGGGGAAACACTGAAGCTTTCTTT. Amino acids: CASSSPGTGGGNTEAFF.

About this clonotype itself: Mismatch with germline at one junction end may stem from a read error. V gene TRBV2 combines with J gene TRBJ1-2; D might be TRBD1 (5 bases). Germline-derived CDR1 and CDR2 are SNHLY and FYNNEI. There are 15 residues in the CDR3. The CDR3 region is CASSLGRPSNYGYTF. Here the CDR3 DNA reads TGTGCCAGCAGTTTGGGACGGCCGTCTAATTATGGCTACACCTTC.

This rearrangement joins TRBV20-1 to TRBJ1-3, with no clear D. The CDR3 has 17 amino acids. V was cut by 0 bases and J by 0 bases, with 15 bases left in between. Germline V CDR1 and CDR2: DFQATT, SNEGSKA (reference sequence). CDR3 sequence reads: CSARDRFPGSSGNTIYF. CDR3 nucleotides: TGCAGTGCTAGAGATCGGTTTCCGGGCAGCTCTGGAAACACCATATATTTT.

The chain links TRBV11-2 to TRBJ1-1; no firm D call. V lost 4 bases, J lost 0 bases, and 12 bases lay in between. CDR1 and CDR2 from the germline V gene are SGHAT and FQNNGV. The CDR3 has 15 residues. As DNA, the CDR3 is TGTGCCAGCAGCTCGCAGCCCCGCTTGAACACTGAAGCTTTCTTT. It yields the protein CASSSQPRLNTEAFF.

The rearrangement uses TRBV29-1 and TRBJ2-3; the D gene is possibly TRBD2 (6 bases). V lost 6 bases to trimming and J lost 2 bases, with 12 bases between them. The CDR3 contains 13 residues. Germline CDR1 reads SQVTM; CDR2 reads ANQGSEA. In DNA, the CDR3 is TGCAGCGTCGCGCGGGACTTCACAGATACGCAGTATTTT. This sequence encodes CSVARDFTDTQYF.

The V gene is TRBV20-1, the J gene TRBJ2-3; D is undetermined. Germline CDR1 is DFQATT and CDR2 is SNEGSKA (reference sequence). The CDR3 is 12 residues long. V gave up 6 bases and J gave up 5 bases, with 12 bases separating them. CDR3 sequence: CSALIGRDTQYF. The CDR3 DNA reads TGCAGTGCCCTGATAGGGCGAGATACGCAGTATTTT.

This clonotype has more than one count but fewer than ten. The DNA for the CDR3 is TGTGCCAGCAGTGGGATGGGGCAGGTTCTCTACGAGCAGTACTTC. Translation: CASSGMGQVLYEQYF. The chain carries TRBV6-1 and TRBJ2-7, with TRBD1 as a possible D gene (5 bases). The germline gives CDR1 MNHNS, CDR2 SASEGT. Trimming took off 4 bases at V and 3 bases at J, with 16 bases between the two ends. The CDR3 consists of 15 residues.

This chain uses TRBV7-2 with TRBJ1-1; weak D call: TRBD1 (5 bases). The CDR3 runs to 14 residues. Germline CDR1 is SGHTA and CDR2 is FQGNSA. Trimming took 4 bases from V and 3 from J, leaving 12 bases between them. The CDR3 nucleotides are TGTGCCAGCAGCTGGCTCGGGGGATACACTGAAGCTTTCTTT. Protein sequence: CASSWLGGYTEAFF.

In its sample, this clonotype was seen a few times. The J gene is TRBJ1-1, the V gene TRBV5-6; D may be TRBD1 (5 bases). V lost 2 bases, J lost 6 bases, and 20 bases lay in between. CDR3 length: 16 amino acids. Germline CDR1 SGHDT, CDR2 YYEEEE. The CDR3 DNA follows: TGTGCCAGCAGCTTCCTCTTCCAGGGTGGGTTTGCTGAAGCTTTCTTT. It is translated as CASSFLFQGGFAEAFF.

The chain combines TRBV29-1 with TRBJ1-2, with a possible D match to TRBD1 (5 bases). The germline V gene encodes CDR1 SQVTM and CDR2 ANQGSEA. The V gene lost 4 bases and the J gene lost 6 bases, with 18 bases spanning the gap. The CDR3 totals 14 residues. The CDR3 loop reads CSVVQARGIDGYTF. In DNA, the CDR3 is TGCAGCGTTGTACAGGCACGGGGAATCGATGGCTACACCTTC.

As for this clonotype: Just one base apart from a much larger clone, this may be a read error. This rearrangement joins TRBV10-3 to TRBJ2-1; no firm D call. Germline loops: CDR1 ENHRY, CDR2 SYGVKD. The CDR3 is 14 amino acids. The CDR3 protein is CAIRYSDIYNEQLF. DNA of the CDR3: TGTGCCATCAGGTACTCAGACATATACAATGAGCAGCTCTTC.